The 18 T cell receptor beta chains in this list originate from one sample, sequenced in a study of blood T cell repertoires in COVID-19. TCRdb's copy holds only in-frame clones and misses some; the assay was immunoSEQ multiplex PCR. The sample has about 300,000 clones, 85% to 90% seen once. The sequenced material came from PBMCs or T cells enriched from blood (not recorded which). The receptors were sampled from a woman between 18 and 30 years old who had recovered from COVID-19.

The V and J genes are TRBV30 and TRBJ1-1, with D possibly matching TRBD1 (5 bases). Trimming pared 0 bases from V and 5 bases from J, leaving 10 bases between. The CDR3 has 13 residues. CDR1 is GTSNPN, CDR2 SVGIG, per germline (reference sequence). CDR3 nucleotide sequence: TGTGCCTGGAGTGTACTTGGGGCGACTGAAGCTTTCTTT. Translating gives CAWSVLGATEAFF.

The chain couples TRBV3-1 (or the pseudogene TRBV3-2) to TRBJ1-1; D is uncertain. Trimming left V 2 bases short and J 1 base short, with 8 bases between. CDR3 length: 14 amino acids. Germline V gives CDR1 LGHDT, CDR2 YNNKEL (reference sequence). The CDR3 loop is CASSQSYTNTEAFF. CDR3 nucleotides: TGTGCCAGCAGCCAATCATACACGAACACTGAAGCTTTCTTT.

The chain couples TRBV30 to TRBJ2-1; TRBD1 aligns across 9 bases. The germline CDR1 and CDR2 sequences are GTSNPN and SVGIG (reference sequence). This CDR3 is 13 amino acids long. V trimming: 5 bases; J trimming: 7 bases; junction bases outside the gene matches: 6. CDR3 DNA sequence: TGTGCCTGGGGACAGGGGCGTGAGAATGAGCAGTTCTTC. As protein: CAWGQGRENEQFF.

The chain employs TRBV24-1 and TRBJ1-2; maybe TRBD1 (6 bases). V lost 4 bases to trimming and J lost 5 bases, with 10 bases between them. The CDR3 runs to 13 residues. Germline-derived CDR1 and CDR2 are KGHDR and SFDVKD. CDR3 protein: CATSEEGEYGYTF. The CDR3 coding sequence is TGTGCCACCAGTGAAGAGGGGGAGTATGGCTACACCTTC.

This chain uses TRBV18 with TRBJ1-1; D unclear. The CDR3 length is 15 residues. V lost 3 bases to trimming and J lost 6 bases, with 17 bases between them. CDR1 and CDR2 (germline): KGHSH, LQKENI. The CDR3 reads CASSPPPAVYAEAFF. The CDR3 DNA sequence: TGTGCCAGCTCACCCCCTCCGGCGGTCTACGCTGAAGCTTTCTTT.

The rearrangement uses TRBV5-4 and TRBJ1-2, with 10 bases fitting TRBD1. The germline gives CDR1 SGHNT, CDR2 YYREEE (reference sequence). CDR3 length equals 16 residues. Trimming removed 3 bases from V and 3 bases from J; junction bases left unmatched: 8. CDR3 in amino acids: CASSSGTGVAYYGYTF. The CDR3 region has the DNA TGTGCCAGCAGCTCCGGGACAGGGGTAGCATACTATGGCTACACCTTC.

The CDR3 region has the DNA TGTGCCAGCACCCTTCAGGGATTCCAAGAGACCCAGTACTTC. Translating it yields CASTLQGFQETQYF. This rearrangement joins TRBV7-6 to TRBJ2-5; D may be TRBD1 (5 bases). This CDR3 is 14 amino acids long. Looked up from germline, CDR1 is SGHVS and CDR2 is FNYEAQ. With 7 bases removed from V and 1 base from J, the gap between germline ends came to 13 bases.

The chain joins TRBV6-5 to TRBJ2-7, with 8 positions matching TRBD1. The J segment lost 5 bases and the V segment lost 5 bases, leaving 8 bases of the junction unmatched. Germline V gives CDR1 MNHEY, CDR2 SVGAGI. The CDR3 runs to 14 residues. The CDR3 here is CASSPGGSGNEQYF. The CDR3 nucleotides are TGTGCCAGCAGTCCAGGGGGCTCGGGGAACGAGCAGTACTTC.

The J gene is TRBJ2-1, the V gene TRBV9; perhaps TRBD2 as D (6 bases). This CDR3 region has 17 residues. The germline V gene encodes CDR1 SGDLS and CDR2 YYNGEE. The V end lost 0 bases, the J end lost 0 bases, and 13 bases lay between the germline ends. The CDR3 loop reads CASSVGGGQSSYNEQFF. The CDR3, as DNA: TGTGCCAGCAGCGTAGGGGGAGGCCAGAGCTCCTACAATGAGCAGTTCTTC. The whole variable domain, filled in from reference TRBV9 and TRBJ2-1, reads DSGVTQTPKHLITATGQRVTLRCSPRSGDLSVYWYQQSLDQGLQFLIQYYNGEERAKGNILERFSAQQFPDLHSELNLSSLELGDSALYFCASSVGGGQSSYNEQFFGPGTRLTVL.

The V gene is TRBV6-5, the J gene TRBJ1-2; 12 nucleotides match TRBD1. V lost 5 bases, J lost 7 bases, and 8 bases stayed unmatched. The length of the CDR3 is 15 residues. Germline CDR1 MNHEY, CDR2 SVGAGI. The CDR3 here is CASSRGTGGLSGYTF. The CDR3 nucleotides read TGTGCCAGCAGTCGCGGGACAGGGGGCCTGTCTGGCTACACCTTC.

The chain combines TRBV2 with TRBJ1-1, with 8 bases aligning to TRBD1. CDR1 is SNHLY and CDR2 is FYNNEI in the germline V gene. Trimming at V came to 6 bases and at J to 8 bases, leaving 8 bases not matched to a gene. CDR3 size: 13 residues. The CDR3 region is CASSADRDAEAFF. CDR3 in DNA: TGTGCCAGCAGCGCGGACAGGGACGCAGAAGCTTTCTTT.

This rearrangement joins TRBV5-1 to TRBJ2-7; D not resolved. CDR1 SGHRS and CDR2 YFSETQ come from the germline V gene. The CDR3 covers 15 residues. V lost 0 bases and J lost 0, with 10 bases in between. CDR3 residues: CASSLDDKSSYEQYF. The DNA of the CDR3 is TGCGCCAGCAGCTTGGATGACAAAAGCTCCTACGAGCAGTACTTC.

This chain uses TRBV7-8 with TRBJ2-7; D gene unclear. This CDR3 is 15 amino acids long. Germline V gene sequence: CDR1 SGHVS, CDR2 FQNEAQ. The ends were cut back, 1 base at V and 1 base at J, with 11 bases in the middle. CDR3 in DNA: TGTGCCAGCAGCTTAGGGCGGCTGGGTTCCTACGAGCAGTACTTC. This gives the protein CASSLGRLGSYEQYF.

The CDR3 loop is CASTGRGYQETQYF. Here the CDR3 DNA reads TGCGCCAGCACCGGCAGGGGGTACCAAGAGACCCAGTACTTC. V usage is TRBV10-1 and J usage is TRBJ2-5, with TRBD1 identical over 7 bases. CDR1 and CDR2 from the germline V gene are WNHNN and SYGVQD (reference sequence). The CDR3 sequence is 14 residues long. Losses at the gene ends were 7 bases for V and 0 bases for J; bases not matched to a gene: 5.

The rearrangement uses TRBV7-2 and TRBJ1-1; 9 nucleotides agree with TRBD1. J was trimmed by 7 bases and V by 4 bases; bases with no gene match: 4. This CDR3 is 13 amino acids long. Germline CDR1 and CDR2: SGHTA and FQGNSA. For the CDR3, the DNA is TGTGCCAGCAGCTGGACAGGGGAGAGTGAAGCTTTCTTT. This translates into CASSWTGESEAFF.

The rearrangement links TRBV6-5 to TRBJ2-5, with D perhaps matching TRBD2 (6 bases). The CDR3 sequence is 15 residues long. The germline gives CDR1 MNHEY, CDR2 SVGAGI. V was trimmed by 11 bases and J by 4 bases, leaving 23 bases between them. CDR3 in amino acids: CASKKGWGDLETQYF. As DNA, the CDR3 is TGTGCCTCCAAAAAGGGGTGGGGGGACCTAGAGACCCAGTACTTC.

The gene calls are TRBV5-1 and TRBJ2-5; TRBD1 might be the D (5 bases). This CDR3 contains 15 residues. Per the germline V gene, CDR1 is SGHRS and CDR2 is YFSETQ. Trimming stripped 0 bases from V and 2 bases from J, with 11 bases between. CDR3 loop: CASSLAQGRQETQYF. In nucleotides, the CDR3 is TGCGCCAGCAGCTTGGCCCAGGGTCGGCAAGAGACCCAGTACTTC.

The chain combines TRBV9 with TRBJ2-3; 8 bases align to TRBD2. Germline-derived CDR1 and CDR2 are SGDLS and YYNGEE. V was clipped by 4 bases and J by 1 base; unmatched bases: 8. The length of the CDR3 is 16 residues. CDR3 coding DNA: TGTGCCAGCAGCCCTTTTAGCGGGGCGGGCACAGATACGCAGTATTTT. Its protein is CASSPFSGAGTDTQYF.